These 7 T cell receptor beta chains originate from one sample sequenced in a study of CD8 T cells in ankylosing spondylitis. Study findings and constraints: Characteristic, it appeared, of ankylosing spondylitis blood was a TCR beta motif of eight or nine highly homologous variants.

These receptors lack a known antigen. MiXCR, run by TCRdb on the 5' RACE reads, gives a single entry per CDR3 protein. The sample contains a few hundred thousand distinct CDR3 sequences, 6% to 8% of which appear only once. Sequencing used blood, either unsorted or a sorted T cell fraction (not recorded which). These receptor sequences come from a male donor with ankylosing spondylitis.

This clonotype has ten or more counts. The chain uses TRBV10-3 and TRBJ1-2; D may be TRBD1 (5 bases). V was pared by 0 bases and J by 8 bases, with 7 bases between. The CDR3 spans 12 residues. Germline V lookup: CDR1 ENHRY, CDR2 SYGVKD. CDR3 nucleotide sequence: TGTGCCATCAGTGAGTCGGGGGTAGGCTACACCTTC. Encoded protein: CAISESGVGYTF.

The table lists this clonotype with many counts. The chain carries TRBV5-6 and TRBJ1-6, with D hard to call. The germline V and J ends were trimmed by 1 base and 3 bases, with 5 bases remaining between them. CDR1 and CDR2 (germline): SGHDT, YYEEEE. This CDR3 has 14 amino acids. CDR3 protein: CASSLPDYNSPLHF. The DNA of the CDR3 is TGTGCCAGCAGCTTGCCGGACTATAATTCACCCCTCCACTTT.

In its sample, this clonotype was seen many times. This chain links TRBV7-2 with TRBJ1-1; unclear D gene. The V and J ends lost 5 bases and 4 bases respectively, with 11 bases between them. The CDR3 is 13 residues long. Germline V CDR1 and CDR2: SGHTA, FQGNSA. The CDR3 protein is CASSLGLTTEAFF. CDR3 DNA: TGTGCCAGCAGCCTAGGGTTGACCACTGAAGCTTTCTTT.

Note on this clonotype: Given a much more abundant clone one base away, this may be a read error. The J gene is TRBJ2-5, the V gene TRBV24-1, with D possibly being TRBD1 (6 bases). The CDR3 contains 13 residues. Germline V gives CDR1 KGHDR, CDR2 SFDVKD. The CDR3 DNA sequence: TGTGCCACTGAAGACAGGACCCAAGAGACCCCGTACTTC. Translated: CATEDRTQETPYF.

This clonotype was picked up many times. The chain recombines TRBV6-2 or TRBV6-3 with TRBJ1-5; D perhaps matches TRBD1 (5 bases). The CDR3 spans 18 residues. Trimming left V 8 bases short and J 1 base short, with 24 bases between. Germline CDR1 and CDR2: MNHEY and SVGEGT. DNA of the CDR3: TGTGCCAGCTTCCTACGGGCATCTCAGGAGGGGAGCAATCAGCCCCAGCATTTT. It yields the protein CASFLRASQEGSNQPQHF.

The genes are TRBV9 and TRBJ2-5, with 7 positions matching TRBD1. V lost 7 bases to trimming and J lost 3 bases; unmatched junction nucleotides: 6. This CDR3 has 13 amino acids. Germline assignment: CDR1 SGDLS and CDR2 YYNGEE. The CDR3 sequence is CASGQGVKETQYF. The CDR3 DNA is TGTGCCAGCGGCCAGGGGGTGAAAGAGACCCAGTACTTC.

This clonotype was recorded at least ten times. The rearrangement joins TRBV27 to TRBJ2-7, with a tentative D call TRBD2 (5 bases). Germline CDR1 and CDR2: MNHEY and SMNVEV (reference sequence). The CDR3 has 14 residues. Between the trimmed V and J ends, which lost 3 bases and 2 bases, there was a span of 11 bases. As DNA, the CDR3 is TGTGCCAGCAGTTTTGCGGGTAGGACCTACGAGCAGTACTTC. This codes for CASSFAGRTYEQYF.